Reported below is one T cell receptor beta chain. What it binds is not known. The data derive from a study of T cell responses to AZD1222 COVID-19 vaccine. General study points: Repertoires were sampled only after the peak T cell response.

The germline V gene has CDR1 MNHEY and CDR2 SVGAGI. V was shortened by 2 bases and J by 6 bases, with 17 bases between the two germline ends. This CDR3 has 16 residues. Measured with immunoSEQ multiplex PCR; TCRdb has only the in-frame clones, and not every one. The repertoire holds some 86,000 clones, with 60% to 80% as singletons. The chain recombines TRBV6-5 with TRBJ1-5, with D perhaps TRBD1 (6 bases). The receptor was isolated from an adult in good health. The source was peripheral blood, collected on day 0 of AZD1222 vaccination. The CDR3 is CASSYGRAGESQPQHF. The CDR3 nucleotides are TGTGCCAGCAGTTACGGCCGGGCAGGGGAAAGTCAGCCCCAGCATTTT.